One sample yielded the 17 T cell receptor beta chains listed below, sequenced in a study of PD-L1 blockade in urothelial cancer. Sequencing was performed with immunoSEQ multiplex PCR; in TCRdb, only in-frame clones are kept and a portion is missing. The profile shows around 26,000 clones, 86% of them singletons. Source: PBMCs, taken around atezolizumab (anti-PD-L1) treatment. The receptors come from a man aged 60-69 years with urothelial cancer.

This chain links TRBV30 with TRBJ2-7, with 8 bases aligning to TRBD2. The CDR3 totals 14 residues. CDR1 is GTSNPN and CDR2 is SVGIG in the germline V gene (reference sequence). J gave up 6 bases and V 2 bases, and 9 bases lay outside the gene matches. DNA of the CDR3: TGTGCCTGGAGTTGGGGGCGCGGGAGGTCCGAGCAGTACTTC. Protein product: CAWSWGRGRSEQYF.

The gene calls are TRBV28 and TRBJ1-4; D remains unclear. CDR1 is MDHEN, CDR2 SYDVKM, per germline. CDR3 size: 14 residues. The V end lost 2 bases, the J end lost 3 bases, and 7 bases lay between the germline ends. DNA of the CDR3: TGTGCCAGCAGTTTACGGGTTTCTAATGAAAAACTGTTTTTT. Its translation is CASSLRVSNEKLFF.

The chain has TRBV29-1 and TRBJ2-1, with D possibly TRBD2 on 7 matching bases. Trimming stripped 7 bases from V and 2 bases from J, with 15 bases between. The CDR3 sequence is 14 residues long. In germline, CDR1 is SQVTM, CDR2 ANQGSEA. The CDR3, as DNA: TGCAGCGCGGAAGGGGGGGGGACCTACAATGAGCAGTTCTTC. As protein: CSAEGGGTYNEQFF.

This chain connects TRBV29-1 to TRBJ1-3, with a possible D match to TRBD1 (6 bases). CDR3 length: 12 amino acids. CDR1 is SQVTM, CDR2 ANQGSEA, per germline. The V gene lost 7 bases and the J gene lost 1 base, with 8 bases spanning the gap. The chain's CDR3 is CSATGSGNTIYF. As DNA, the CDR3 is TGCAGCGCCACAGGGTCTGGAAACACCATATATTTT.

CDR3 nucleotide sequence: TGTGCCAGCTCACTACAGGGATCCTATGGCTACACCTTC. Amino acids: CASSLQGSYGYTF. The V call is TRBV18, the J call TRBJ1-2, with TRBD1 as a possible D gene (6 bases). CDR3 length equals 13 residues. Germline V gene sequence: CDR1 KGHSH, CDR2 LQKENI. Trimming cost V 4 bases and J 4 bases, with 10 bases left between them.

This clone was observed a few times. The rearrangement joins TRBV7-9 to TRBJ1-5; a possible D gene is TRBD1 (6 bases). Trimming left V 5 bases short and J 4 bases short, with 18 bases between. The CDR3 loop spans 16 amino acids. Germline V gene lookup returns CDR1 SEHNR and CDR2 FQNEAQ (reference sequence). CDR3 in DNA: TGTGCCAGCAGCCTCCAGGGGATAGGAGCTAATCAGCCCCAGCATTTT. Protein product: CASSLQGIGANQPQHF.

The chain is built from TRBV7-2 and TRBJ2-2, with a tentative D call TRBD2 (5 bases). V lost 8 bases and J 5 bases, leaving 12 bases between the germline ends. The CDR3 length is 13 residues. The germline gives CDR1 SGHTA, CDR2 FQGNSA. Written as DNA, the CDR3 is TGTGCCAGCGGTAGGGAGTGGACCGGGGAGCTGTTTTTT. Translating gives CASGREWTGELFF.

The chain employs TRBV6-5 and TRBJ2-5; maybe TRBD1 (5 bases). The DNA end is more similar to TRBJ2-7, so the J call may be wrong. The CDR3 has 15 amino acids. Germline V gene sequence: CDR1 MNHEY, CDR2 SVGAGI. DNA for the CDR3: TGTGCCAGCAGTTACGGACGACAGATTAGGTACGAGCAGTACTTC. Encoded protein: CASSYGRQIRYEQYF.

This clone was seen a single time. V is TRBV10-1 and J is TRBJ2-1; TRBD2 aligns across 9 bases. The V segment lost 0 bases and the J segment 1 base; nucleotides outside the gene matches: 4. CDR3 length: 17 residues. Germline CDR1 is WNHNN and CDR2 is SYGVQD (reference sequence). This CDR3 reads CASSESVAGESYNEQFF. CDR3 sequence (DNA): TGCGCCAGCAGTGAGTCGGTAGCGGGAGAATCCTACAATGAGCAGTTCTTC.

This clone showed up just once. V and J are TRBV25-1 and TRBJ2-1, with TRBD1 identical over 7 bases. The germline gives CDR1 MGHDK, CDR2 SYGVNS. V shed 6 bases and J 5 bases; nucleotides not matched to a gene: 7. This CDR3 is built from 14 residues. This CDR3 is CASRDTGTDNEQFF. CDR3 sequence (DNA): TGTGCCAGCAGGGACACCGGGACAGACAATGAGCAGTTCTTC.

CDR3 residues: CASSAGQDSPLHF. CDR3 bases: TGTGCCAGTAGTGCTGGACAGGATTCACCCCTCCACTTT. This sequence joins TRBV19 and TRBJ1-6, with 7 bases lining up with TRBD1. CDR1 and CDR2 (germline): LNHDA, SQIVND (reference sequence). V lost 5 bases, J lost 8 bases, and 3 bases stayed unmatched. The CDR3 sequence is 13 residues long.

The V and J genes are TRBV7-2 and TRBJ1-1, with D perhaps TRBD1 (5 bases). Deletions cut 1 base from V and 4 bases from J, with 16 bases between. CDR3 size: 16 residues. Germline V gene data show CDR1 as SGHTA and CDR2 as FQGNSA. The DNA of the CDR3 is TGTGCCAGCAGCTTAGGGTGGGCCGCCCAGGGCACTGAAGCTTTCTTT. It translates to CASSLGWAAQGTEAFF.

This sequence joins TRBV28 and TRBJ1-2; D is uncertain. Trimming took off 2 bases at V and 8 bases at J, with 9 bases between the two ends. The germline V gene has CDR1 MDHEN and CDR2 SYDVKM. The CDR3 is 12 amino acids. Written as DNA, the CDR3 is TGTGCCAGCAGTTTAGGAGGTTGGGGCTACACCTTC. Its translation: CASSLGGWGYTF.

The V and J genes are TRBV6-1 and TRBJ1-1, with 7 positions matching TRBD1. J was trimmed by 4 bases and V by 8 bases; bases with no gene match: 7. Looked up from germline, CDR1 is MNHNS and CDR2 is SASEGT. The CDR3 runs to 13 residues. CDR3 sequence: CASPSAGGTEAFF. In nucleotides, the CDR3 is TGTGCCAGCCCTTCGGCAGGGGGCACTGAAGCTTTCTTT.

The CDR3 nucleotides are TGTGCCAGCTATTCGGGGACAGGGGGCAATCAGCCCCAGCATTTT. It codes for CASYSGTGGNQPQHF. The chain couples TRBV2 to TRBJ1-5, with TRBD1 matching 10 bases. CDR1 and CDR2 from the germline V gene are SNHLY and FYNNEI. The CDR3 has 15 amino acids. The V gene end was trimmed by 8 bases and the J gene end by 2 bases; junction bases not matched to a gene: 6.

The chain is built from TRBV4-2 and TRBJ1-6; a possible D gene is TRBD1 (5 bases). This CDR3 spans 17 amino acids. CDR1 is LGHNA and CDR2 is YNFKEQ in the germline V gene. Trimming removed 4 bases from V and 0 bases from J, with 13 bases in between. The CDR3 bases are TGTGCCAGCAGCCCGCGGGGGGAAAGCTCCTATAATTCACCCCTCCACTTT. This gives the protein CASSPRGESSYNSPLHF.

V gene TRBV6-5 combines with J gene TRBJ1-5; 7 bases are shared with TRBD1. The CDR3 covers 13 residues. Germline CDR1 is MNHEY and CDR2 is SVGAGI. V lost 6 bases, J lost 5 bases, and 4 bases stayed unmatched. The chain's CDR3 is CASSRQGDQPQHF. CDR3 coding DNA: TGTGCCAGCAGCAGACAGGGAGATCAGCCCCAGCATTTT.